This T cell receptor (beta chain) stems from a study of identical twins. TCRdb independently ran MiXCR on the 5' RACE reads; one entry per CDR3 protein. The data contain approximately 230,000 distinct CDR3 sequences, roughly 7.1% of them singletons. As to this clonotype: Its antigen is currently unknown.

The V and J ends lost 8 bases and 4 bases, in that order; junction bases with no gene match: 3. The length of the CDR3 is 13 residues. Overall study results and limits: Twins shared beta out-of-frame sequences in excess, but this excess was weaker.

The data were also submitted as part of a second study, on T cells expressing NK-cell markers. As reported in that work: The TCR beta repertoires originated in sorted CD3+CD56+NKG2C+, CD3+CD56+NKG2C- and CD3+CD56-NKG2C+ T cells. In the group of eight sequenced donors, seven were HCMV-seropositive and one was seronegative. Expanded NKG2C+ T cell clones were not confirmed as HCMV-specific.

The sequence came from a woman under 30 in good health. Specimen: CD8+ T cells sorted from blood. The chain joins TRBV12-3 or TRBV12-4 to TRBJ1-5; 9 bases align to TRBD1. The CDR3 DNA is TGTGCCAGCCAAGGACAGGGGAATCAGCCCCAGCATTTT. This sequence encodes CASQGQGNQPQHF.